This T cell receptor beta chain was sequenced for a study of PD-1 blockade in classical Hodgkin lymphoma. Study-level findings and limits: With respect to the repertoire differences, their causes, possibly disease activity or prior therapy, remain undefined. Relapsed/refractory patients reportedly had lower baseline diversity than newly diagnosed patients. Baseline diversity in complete responders resembled that of newly diagnosed patients.

Note on this clone: Its antigen is not identified.

Assay used: immunoSEQ multiplex PCR; TCRdb lists only in-frame clones, some missing. The sample consists of approximately 100,000 clones, roughly 92% of them appearing once. V was clipped by 1 base and J by 1 base, with 14 bases between them. CDR1 is GTSNPN and CDR2 is SVGIG in the germline V gene (reference sequence). The CDR3 is 15 amino acids. Relapses following autologous stem cell transplantation were seen in all patients, with brentuximab vedotin exposure varying. Patients showed best responses of complete response, partial response or progressive disease. The sequencing used peripheral blood mononuclear cells (PBMCs), collected at baseline. The TCR was taken from a human donor with classical Hodgkin lymphoma. The chain links TRBV30 to TRBJ2-7, with D possibly matching TRBD1 (6 bases). The CDR3 DNA is TGTGCCTGGAGTGCGGCCAGGGGAGTTTCCTACGAGCAGTACTTC. Protein sequence: CAWSAARGVSYEQYF.